This T cell receptor beta chain emerged from a study of response to subunit inactivated influenza vaccine. This clonotype was detected only a few times. The germline V gene has CDR1 MNHEY and CDR2 SVGEGT. The CDR3 is 15 residues long. V was pared by 5 bases and J by 5 bases, with 19 bases between. TCRdb reanalysed the RT-PCR reads using MiXCR and keeps one entry per CDR3 protein. The repertoire consists of approximately 730,000 distinct CDR3 sequences, with approximately 15% occurring once and the leading ten covering 6% to 8%. The material was PBMCs from blood, obtained 14 to 15 days before vaccination. The TCR was taken from a man aged 45-60 years who received an inactivated influenza vaccine. The V call is TRBV6-2 or TRBV6-3, the J call TRBJ2-7; D is unresolved. DNA for the CDR3: TGTGCCAGCAGTCAGATGCGGAGTAGCTTACACGAGCAGTACTTC. Residues: CASSQMRSSLHEQYF.